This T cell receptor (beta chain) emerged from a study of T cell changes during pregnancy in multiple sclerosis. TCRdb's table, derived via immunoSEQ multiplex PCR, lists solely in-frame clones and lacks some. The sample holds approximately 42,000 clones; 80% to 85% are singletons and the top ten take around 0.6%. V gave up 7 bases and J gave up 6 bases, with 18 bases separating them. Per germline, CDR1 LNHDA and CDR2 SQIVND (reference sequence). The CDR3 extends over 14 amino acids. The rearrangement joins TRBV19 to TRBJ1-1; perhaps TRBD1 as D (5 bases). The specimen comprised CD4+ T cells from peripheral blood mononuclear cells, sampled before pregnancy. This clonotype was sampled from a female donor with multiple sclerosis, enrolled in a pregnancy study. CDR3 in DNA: TGTGCCAGTATCTATAGGGGCCAGGGTGCTGAAGCTTTCTTT. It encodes CASIYRGQGAEAFF.